These 29 T cell receptor beta chains were sequenced from one sample in a study of T cells in tumors after PD-1 blockade. Measured with immunoSEQ multiplex PCR; TCRdb has only the in-frame clones, and not every one. Here the sample spans about 13,000 clones, around 63% being singletons. The specimen comprised tumor tissue, sampled before anti-PD-1 treatment. The receptors were gathered from a human donor with cutaneous squamous cell carcinoma.

This clone was observed a handful of times. In nucleotides, the CDR3 is TGCACCAGCAGCCAAGTTAACCAGGGTTTGACTAATGAAAAACTGTTTTTT. Its protein is CTSSQVNQGLTNEKLFF. J is TRBJ1-4 and V is TRBV1; the table's D call of TRBD1 was not tested on the DNA. TRBV1 is classified as a pseudogene. This CDR3 contains 17 residues.

The V gene is TRBV9, the J gene TRBJ2-5; 13 positions agree with TRBD2. The germline CDR1 and CDR2 sequences are SGDLS and YYNGEE. With 0 bases clipped from V and 0 bases from J, the junction kept 5 bases outside the gene matches. The CDR3 sequence is 18 residues long. CDR3 loop: CASSVGLAGGSYQETQYF. DNA of the CDR3: TGTGCCAGCAGCGTAGGACTAGCGGGGGGCTCGTACCAAGAGACCCAGTACTTC.

The chain uses TRBV11-2 and TRBJ2-5; possibly TRBD1 or TRBD2 for D (6 bases each). The V gene's germline CDR1 is SGHAT and CDR2 FQNNGV. V shed 5 bases and J shed 4 bases, with 14 bases lying between them. This CDR3 has 14 residues. CDR3 coding DNA: TGTGCCAGCAGCGCCCCCCGGGGGCCAGAGACCCAGTACTTC. It yields the protein CASSAPRGPETQYF. Complete variable domain (other parts from reference TRBV11-2 and TRBJ2-5): EAGVAQSPRYKIIEKRQSVAFWCNPISGHATLYWYQQILGQGPKLLIQFQNNGVVDDSQLPKDRFSAERLKGVDSTLKIQPAKLEDSAVYLCASSAPRGPETQYFGPGTRLLVL.

The chain uses TRBV3-1 (or the pseudogene TRBV3-2) and TRBJ2-6; the D call may be TRBD1 or TRBD2 (5 bases each). The V end was cut by 4 bases, the J end by 1 base, with 8 bases between. The CDR3 sequence is 15 residues long. Germline values: CDR1 LGHDT, CDR2 YNNKEL (reference sequence). This chain's CDR3 is CASSRGNSGANVLTF. DNA for the CDR3: TGTGCCAGCAGCCGGGGGAATTCTGGGGCCAACGTCCTGACTTTC.

The rearrangement links TRBV7-2 to TRBJ2-7; D tentatively reads TRBD1 or TRBD2 (6 bases each). The V gene's germline CDR1 is SGHTA and CDR2 FQGNSA. With 4 bases removed from V and 3 bases from J, the gap between germline ends came to 16 bases. The CDR3 has 15 amino acids. The CDR3 DNA is TGTGCCAGCAGCTCGAGGGGGACTCAGAACTACGAGCAGTACTTC. Its translation is CASSSRGTQNYEQYF.

This clone turned up a few times. The rearrangement links TRBV18 to TRBJ1-1, with D uncertain. The V end lost 3 bases, the J end lost 1 base, and 15 bases lay between the germline ends. From germline, CDR1 is KGHSH and CDR2 LQKENI. The CDR3 covers 16 residues. The DNA of the CDR3 is TGTGCCAGCTCACCGCTTACCGGGGTAACGAACACTGAAGCTTTCTTT. It specifies CASSPLTGVTNTEAFF. Together with reference TRBV18 and TRBJ1-1, the CDR3 gives the full variable domain: NAGVMQNPRHLVRRRGQEARLRCSPMKGHSHVYWYRQLPEEGLKFMVYLQKENIIDESGMPKERFSAEFPKEGPSILRIQQVVRGDSAAYFCASSPLTGVTNTEAFFGQGTRLTVV.

The V and J genes are TRBV6-5 and TRBJ2-6; no firm D call. Looked up from germline, CDR1 is MNHEY and CDR2 is SVGAGI. The ends were cut back, 6 bases at V and 1 base at J, with 10 bases in the middle. The CDR3 has 15 residues. CDR3 region: CASRPSSSGANVLTF. The CDR3 region has the DNA TGTGCCAGCAGGCCCTCGAGTTCTGGGGCCAACGTCCTGACTTTC.

The chain employs TRBV7-2 and TRBJ1-1; D remains ambiguous. There are 14 residues in the CDR3. V lost 0 bases to trimming and J lost 0 bases, with 5 bases between them. Germline V gene data show CDR1 as SGHTA and CDR2 as FQGNSA. The CDR3 DNA sequence: TGTGCCAGCAGCTTAGCAGGGATGAACACTGAAGCTTTCTTT. The encoded protein is CASSLAGMNTEAFF.

This clone was recorded once. The chain links TRBV7-9 to TRBJ2-3; perhaps TRBD2 as D (7 bases). Trimming cost V 5 bases and J 1 base, with 19 bases left between them. From germline, CDR1 is SEHNR and CDR2 FQNEAQ (reference sequence). This CDR3 comprises 17 residues. DNA of the CDR3: TGTGCCAGCAGCCATGGGCATGCGGGGGCGCGCACAGATACGCAGTATTTT. Its translation is CASSHGHAGARTDTQYF.

V and J are TRBV6-5 and TRBJ2-2; D is ambiguous. CDR3 size: 15 residues. The germline V gene encodes CDR1 MNHEY and CDR2 SVGAGI. Trimming removed 10 bases at V and 4 bases at J, with 19 bases between. The CDR3 sequence is CAISFGVWGTGELFF. CDR3 nucleotides: TGTGCCATCTCGTTTGGGGTCTGGGGCACCGGGGAGCTGTTTTTT.

The chain is built from TRBV4-3 and TRBJ2-3; TRBD1 matches at 9 bases. V shed 1 base, J shed 5 bases, and the junction held 4 bases outside the gene matches. This CDR3 has 15 residues. Germline CDR1 is LGHNA and CDR2 is YSLEER. CDR3 region: CASSQGTGVGDTQYF. The CDR3 bases are TGCGCCAGCAGCCAAGGGACAGGGGTGGGAGATACGCAGTATTTT.

This chain links TRBV9 with TRBJ2-1; no clear D gene. The germline V gene has CDR1 SGDLS and CDR2 YYNGEE. This CDR3 is built from 15 residues. V lost 0 bases to trimming and J lost 0 bases, with 7 bases between them. The CDR3 coding sequence is TGTGCCAGCAGCGTAGAAGCTTTCTCCTACAATGAGCAGTTCTTC. Translation: CASSVEAFSYNEQFF.

The rearrangement joins TRBV7-2 to TRBJ2-1; 7 nucleotides align to TRBD2. The J segment lost 2 bases and the V segment lost 8 bases, leaving 6 bases of the junction unmatched. The CDR3 contains 14 residues. Germline V CDR1 and CDR2: SGHTA, FQGNSA. The CDR3 DNA reads as TGTGCCAGCGGCCGGGCGGGGGCCTACAATGAGCAGTTCTTC. It is translated as CASGRAGAYNEQFF.

CDR3 sequence (DNA): TGCGCCAGCAGTCAATCAGAAGGGAAACCCTCCTACGAGCAGTACTTC. It yields the protein CASSQSEGKPSYEQYF. The chain uses TRBV23-1 and TRBJ2-7; D remains unclear. TRBV23-1 counts as an open reading frame of uncertain function. This CDR3 is 16 amino acids long. V was trimmed by 0 bases and J by 0 bases, leaving 12 bases between them.

CDR3 amino acids: CASISETGGAYEQYF. CDR3 in DNA: TGTGCCAGCATAAGTGAGACAGGGGGGGCCTACGAGCAGTACTTC. This sequence joins TRBV27 and TRBJ2-7, with 9 bases lining up with TRBD1. J was trimmed by 2 bases and V by 7 bases; bases with no gene match: 9. Germline CDR1 reads MNHEY; CDR2 reads SMNVEV (reference sequence). The CDR3 has 15 residues.

V is TRBV24-1 and J is TRBJ1-1, with D maybe TRBD1 (5 bases). The CDR3 sequence is 13 residues long. The germline V and J ends were trimmed by 3 bases and 4 bases, with 8 bases remaining between them. Germline assignment: CDR1 KGHDR and CDR2 SFDVKD. Written as DNA, the CDR3 is TGTGCCACCAGTGATGCGGGGGGCACTGAAGCTTTCTTT. As protein: CATSDAGGTEAFF.

The genes are TRBV20-1 and TRBJ1-1, with a tentative D call TRBD1 (6 bases). Germline values: CDR1 DFQATT, CDR2 SNEGSKA (reference sequence). The CDR3 is made up of 15 amino acids. The ends were cut back, 3 bases at V and 0 bases at J, with 14 bases in the middle. CDR3 sequence: CSASNRGALNTEAFF. DNA for the CDR3: TGCAGTGCTAGTAATAGGGGGGCCTTGAACACTGAAGCTTTCTTT.

This clone was seen a single time. The chain has TRBV7-9 and TRBJ2-1; 10 bases align to TRBD2. CDR1 and CDR2 (germline): SEHNR, FQNEAQ (reference sequence). J lost 2 bases, V lost 2 bases, and 3 bases had no gene match. The CDR3 has 16 residues. For the CDR3, the DNA is TGTGCCAGCAGCTTAAGGCTAGCGGGAGCCTACAATGAGCAGTTCTTC. Its translation: CASSLRLAGAYNEQFF.

The J gene is TRBJ1-5, the V gene TRBV5-8, with a weak D call TRBD1 (5 bases). Germline V lookup: CDR1 SGHTS, CDR2 YDEGEE. This CDR3 spans 15 amino acids. Trimming removed 2 bases from V and 6 bases from J, with 15 bases in between. CDR3 sequence reads: CASSLLSGNSQPQHF. In nucleotides, the CDR3 is TGTGCCAGCAGCTTACTCTCAGGGAATTCTCAGCCCCAGCATTTT. Filled out from reference TRBV5-8 and TRBJ1-5, the complete variable domain reads EAGVTQSPTHLIKTRGQQATLRCSPISGHTSVYWYQQALGLGLQFLLWYDEGEERNRGNFPPRFSGRQFPNYSSELNVNALELEDSALYLCASSLLSGNSQPQHFGDGTRLSIL.

This rearrangement joins TRBV5-6 to TRBJ2-7; D may match TRBD1 or TRBD2 (6 bases each). The CDR3 covers 14 residues. Germline V CDR1 and CDR2: SGHDT, YYEEEE. Trimming took off 0 bases at V and 3 bases at J, with 10 bases between the two ends. CDR3 in amino acids: CASSLVRGGYEQYF. The CDR3 nucleotides read TGTGCCAGCAGCTTGGTCAGGGGAGGCTACGAGCAGTACTTC.

This clone is categorized as medium-sized (0.01 to 0.1%). The V and J genes are TRBV27 and TRBJ1-1; a possible D gene is TRBD1 (5 bases). In germline, CDR1 is MNHEY, CDR2 SMNVEV (reference sequence). The CDR3 is 15 residues long. V lost 2 bases and J lost 3, with 13 bases in between. The CDR3, as DNA: TGTGCCAGCAGTTTAGTGCTGCCAGGGTACACTGAAGCTTTCTTT. Its translation is CASSLVLPGYTEAFF.

In its sample, this clone was seen a few times. The chain carries TRBV6-5 and TRBJ2-2, with a possible D match to TRBD1 (5 bases). CDR3 size: 16 residues. The germline CDR1 and CDR2 sequences are MNHEY and SVGAGI. V lost 0 bases and J 8 bases, leaving 16 bases between the germline ends. As DNA, the CDR3 is TGTGCCAGCAGTTACTCCGACAGACTTTCGGCTGGGGAGCTGTTTTTT. Translating it yields CASSYSDRLSAGELFF.

This chain joins TRBV10-3 and TRBJ2-1, with TRBD1 matching 7 bases. Unmatched junction bases numbered 4, after V lost 6 bases and J lost 5 bases. The CDR3 extends over 13 amino acids. The germline CDR1 and CDR2 sequences are ENHRY and SYGVKD. CDR3 in DNA: TGTGCCATCAGCGGGACAGAGGACAATGAGCAGTTCTTC. Translation: CAISGTEDNEQFF.

The chain carries TRBV4-3 and TRBJ2-3, with 8 bases aligning to TRBD2. From germline, CDR1 is LGHNA and CDR2 YSLEER. Trimming cost V 2 bases and J 5 bases; bases outside gene matches: 6. The CDR3 length is 15 residues. DNA of the CDR3: TGCGCCAGCAGCCAATCCGGGAGGGAGGTAGATACGCAGTATTTT. Its protein product is CASSQSGREVDTQYF.

The J gene is TRBJ2-5, the V gene TRBV11-3; 7 bases agree with TRBD1. Germline V CDR1 and CDR2: SGHNT, YENEEA. Trimming cost V 1 base and J 4 bases; bases outside gene matches: 6. CDR3 length equals 15 residues. CDR3 residues: CASSLARGIVETQYF. DNA of the CDR3: TGTGCCAGCAGCTTAGCCAGGGGGATTGTAGAGACCCAGTACTTC.

This clone was seen a few times. The rearrangement joins TRBV14 to TRBJ1-2; D is ambiguous. The V gene lost 2 bases and the J gene lost 0 bases, with 10 bases spanning the gap. Looked up from germline, CDR1 is SGHDN and CDR2 is FVKESK. This CDR3 contains 15 residues. The CDR3 DNA follows: TGTGCCAGCAGCCAAACACACCGAGCTAACTATGGCTACACCTTC. Translating gives CASSQTHRANYGYTF.

The CDR3 here is CASSIEGVGLGANVLTF. CDR3 coding DNA: TGTGCCAGTAGTATAGAAGGGGTGGGCCTCGGGGCCAACGTCCTGACTTTC. The V gene is TRBV19, the J gene TRBJ2-6, with TRBD1 as a possible D gene (5 bases). V dropped 0 bases and J dropped 4 bases, with 13 bases sitting between them. Germline-derived CDR1 and CDR2 are LNHDA and SQIVND (reference sequence). This CDR3 has 17 residues.

The chain couples TRBV4-3 to TRBJ2-3, with a tentative D call TRBD2 (6 bases). The CDR3 runs 15 residues. The germline V gene has CDR1 LGHNA and CDR2 YSLEER. Trimming pared 2 bases from V and 5 bases from J, leaving 14 bases between. The CDR3 nucleotides read TGCGCCAGCAGCCAACTGGACGGGAGTGGAGATACGCAGTATTTT. Its translation: CASSQLDGSGDTQYF.

The chain carries TRBV2 and TRBJ2-7, with 7 bases aligning to TRBD2. Germline CDR1 reads SNHLY; CDR2 reads FYNNEI. This CDR3 has 13 residues. After removal of 11 bases from V and 2 bases from J, the junction contained 9 bases not matched to a gene. CDR3 coding DNA: TGTGCCGTCGGAGCGGGGAGAACCTACGAGCAGTACTTC. This encodes CAVGAGRTYEQYF.